This TCR beta chain was sequenced for a study of blood T cell repertoires in COVID-19. In the authors' workflow: For nucleated cells, counts were estimated from reference gene primer amplification. Using immunoSEQ multiplex PCR, the repertoire was profiled, and TCRdb retains in-frame clones only, with some absent. V and J calls and clone size are those listed in that table; D and trimming were worked out from the DNA. The repertoire consists of 110,000 to 150,000 clones, with 70% to 85% occurring once and the leading ten covering around 1.6%. This sequence originates from a woman between 18 and 30 years old who had been exposed to COVID-19. The sample comprised PBMCs or T cells enriched from blood (not recorded which).

CDR3 sequence reads: CASSEGGRTTGELFF. The CDR3, as DNA: TGTGCCAGCAGTGAGGGTGGGAGAACGACCGGGGAGCTGTTTTTT. The chain couples TRBV2 to TRBJ2-2, with D maybe TRBD2 (5 bases). There are 15 residues in the CDR3. V gave up 3 bases and J gave up 5 bases, with 13 bases separating them. The germline CDR1 and CDR2 sequences are SNHLY and FYNNEI.